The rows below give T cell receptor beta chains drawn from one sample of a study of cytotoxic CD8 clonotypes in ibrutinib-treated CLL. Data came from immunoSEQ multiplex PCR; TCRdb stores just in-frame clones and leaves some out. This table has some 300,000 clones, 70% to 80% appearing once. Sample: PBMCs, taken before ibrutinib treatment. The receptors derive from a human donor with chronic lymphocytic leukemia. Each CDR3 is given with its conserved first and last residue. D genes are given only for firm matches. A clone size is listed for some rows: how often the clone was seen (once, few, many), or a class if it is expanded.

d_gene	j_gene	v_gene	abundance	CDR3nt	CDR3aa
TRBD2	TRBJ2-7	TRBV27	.	TGTGCCAGCAGTTACCAGCGGGGCTACGAGCAGTACTTC	CASSYQRGYEQYF
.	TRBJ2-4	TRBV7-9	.	TGTGCCAGCAGCTTCACAGGGAGCGGAAACATTCAGTACTTC	CASSFTGSGNIQYF
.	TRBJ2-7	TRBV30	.	TGTGCCTGGAGTGTACTTGGGTACGAGCAGTACTTC	CAWSVLGYEQYF
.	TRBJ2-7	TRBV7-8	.	TGTGCCAGCAGCTTAGCCAGGGCCTCCTACGAGCAGTACTTC	CASSLARASYEQYF
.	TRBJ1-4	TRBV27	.	TGTGCCAGCAGATCCCGGGACGGAGCAACTAATGAAAAACTGTTTTTT	CASRSRDGATNEKLFF
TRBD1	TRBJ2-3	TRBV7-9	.	TGTGCCAGCAGCTTAACCGGGACAGCTGAAGATACGCAGTATTTT	CASSLTGTAEDTQYF
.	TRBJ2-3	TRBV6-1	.	TGTGCCAGCAGTGAAATGGGCTCGGGGGATACGCAGTATTTT	CASSEMGSGDTQYF
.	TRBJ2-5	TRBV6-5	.	TGTGCCAGCAGTTTGGGGAGTGAGACCCAGTACTTC	CASSLGSETQYF
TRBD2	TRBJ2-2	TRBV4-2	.	TGTGCCAGCAGCCAAGCGACAAGCGGGGGGAACACCGGGGAGCTGTTTTTT	CASSQATSGGNTGELFF
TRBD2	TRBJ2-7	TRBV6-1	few	TGTGCCAGCAGGGCTAGCGGGACCAACTACGAGCAGTACTTC	CASRASGTNYEQYF
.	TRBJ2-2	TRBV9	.	TGTGCCAGCAGCCTTCACACCGGGGAGCTGTTTTTT	CASSLHTGELFF
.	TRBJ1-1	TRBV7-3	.	TGTGCCAGCGCCGTCGGGATGAACACTGAAGCTTTCTTT	CASAVGMNTEAFF
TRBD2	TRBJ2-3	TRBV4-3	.	TGCGCCAGCAGCCAAGGGCAGGCGGGAGGGCCAACAGATACGCAGTATTTT	CASSQGQAGGPTDTQYF
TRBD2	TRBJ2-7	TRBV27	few	TGTGCCAGCAGTCGACTCCCGGGACTAGCAGCCGAGCAGTACTTC	CASSRLPGLAAEQYF
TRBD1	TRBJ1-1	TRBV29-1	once	TGCAGCGCACTAGTCCTTGGACAGGGGGCTGAAGCTTTCTTT	CSALVLGQGAEAFF